This paragraph reports one TCR beta chain. The target antigen is unknown. This sample was included in a study of T cells in lung cancer brain metastases. About the research overall: No interval therapy was given to about 90% of the roughly 20 patients. Findings and caveats of the study: Compared with paired primaries, brain metastases showed fewer unique productive clones (roughly 1,500 versus 4,600).

CDR1 is MNHEY and CDR2 is SVGAGI in the germline V gene. The CDR3 spans 15 residues. Between the trimmed V and J ends, which lost 0 bases and 5 bases, there was a span of 12 bases. The data were produced by immunoSEQ multiplex PCR, yet TCRdb's version contains in-frame clones alone and is incomplete. The sample contains about 4,800 clones, 70% to 90% of which appear only once. Marked H&E slides guided macrodissection of tumor areas from about 5 unstained, deparaffinized 10 um sections. J is TRBJ2-3 and V is TRBV6-5, with D unclear. Sequencing used tumor tissue from the primary lung tumor. This sequence originates from a woman between 50 and 59 years old with non-small cell lung cancer. The CDR3 DNA reads as TGTGCCAGCAGTTACTCTAGGGCGCCGGAAGATACGCAGTATTTT. It yields the protein CASSYSRAPEDTQYF.